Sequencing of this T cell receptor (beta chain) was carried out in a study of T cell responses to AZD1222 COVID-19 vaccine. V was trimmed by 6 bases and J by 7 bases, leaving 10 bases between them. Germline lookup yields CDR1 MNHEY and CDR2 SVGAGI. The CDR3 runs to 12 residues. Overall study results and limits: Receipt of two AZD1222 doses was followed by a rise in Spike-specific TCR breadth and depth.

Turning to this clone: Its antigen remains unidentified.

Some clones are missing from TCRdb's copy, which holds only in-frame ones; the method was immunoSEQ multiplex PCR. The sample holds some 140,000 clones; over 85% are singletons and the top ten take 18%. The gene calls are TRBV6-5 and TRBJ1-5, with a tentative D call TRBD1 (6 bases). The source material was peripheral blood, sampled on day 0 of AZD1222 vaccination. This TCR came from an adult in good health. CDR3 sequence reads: CASRQGGQPQHF. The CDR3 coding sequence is TGTGCCAGCAGACAGGGCGGCCAGCCCCAGCATTTT.